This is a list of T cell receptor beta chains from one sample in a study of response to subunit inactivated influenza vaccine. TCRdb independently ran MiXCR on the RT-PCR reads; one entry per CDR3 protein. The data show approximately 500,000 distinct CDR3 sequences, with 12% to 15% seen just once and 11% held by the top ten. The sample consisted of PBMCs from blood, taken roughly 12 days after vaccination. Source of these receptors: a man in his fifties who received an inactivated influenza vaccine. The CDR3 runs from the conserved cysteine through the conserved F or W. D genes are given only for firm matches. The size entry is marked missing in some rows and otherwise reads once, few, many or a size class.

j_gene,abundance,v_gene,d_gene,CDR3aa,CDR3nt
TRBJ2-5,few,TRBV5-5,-,CASSLWTQETQYF,TGTGCCAGCAGCCTGTGGACACAAGAGACCCAGTACTTC
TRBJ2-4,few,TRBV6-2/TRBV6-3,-,CASNDGDRGWLVQYF,TGTGCCAGCAACGATGGGGATCGGGGCTGGCTGGTTCAGTACTTC
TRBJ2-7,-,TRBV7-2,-,CASRDPGATYEQYF,TGTGCCAGCAGAGACCCGGGGGCAACCTACGAGCAGTACTTC
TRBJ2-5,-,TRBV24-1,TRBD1,CATSGSRDRRAQETQYF,TGTGCCACCAGTGGTTCCCGGGACAGGAGGGCCCAAGAGACCCAGTACTTC
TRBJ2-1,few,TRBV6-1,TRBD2,CASSNTGGTYNEQFF,TGTGCCAGCAGCAATACCGGGGGGACCTACAATGAGCAGTTCTTC
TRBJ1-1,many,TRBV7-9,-,CASTQSNTEAFF,TGTGCCAGCACCCAATCGAACACTGAAGCTTTCTTT
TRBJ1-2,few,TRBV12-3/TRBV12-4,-,CASSYGGRGGYTF,TGTGCCAGCAGTTATGGCGGACGTGGAGGCTACACCTTC
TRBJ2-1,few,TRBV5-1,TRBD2,CASMRLAGVNEQFF,TGCGCCAGCATGAGACTAGCGGGGGTAAATGAGCAGTTCTTC
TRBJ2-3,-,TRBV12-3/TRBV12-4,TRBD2,CASSFRGRGTDTQYF,TGTGCCAGCAGTTTTCGCGGGAGAGGCACAGATACGCAGTATTTT
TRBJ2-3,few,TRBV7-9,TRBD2,CASSRRLANTDTQYF,TGTGCCAGCAGCCGCCGACTAGCAAACACAGATACGCAGTATTTT
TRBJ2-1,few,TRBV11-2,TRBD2,CASSYGGLAGSSYNEQFF,TGTGCCAGCAGTTACGGTGGACTAGCGGGAAGCTCCTACAATGAGCAGTTCTTC
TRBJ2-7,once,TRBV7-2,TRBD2,CAISSRGGHFYEQYF,TGTGCCATCAGCTCCCGGGGGGGCCACTTCTACGAGCAGTACTTC
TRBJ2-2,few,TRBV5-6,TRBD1,CASNPGGQGGTGELFF,TGTGCCAGCAACCCAGGGGGACAGGGTGGCACCGGGGAGCTGTTTTTT
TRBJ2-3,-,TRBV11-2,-,CASSHRDVVRSNTDTQYF,TGTGCCAGCAGCCATCGGGATGTTGTACGTTCGAACACAGATACGCAGTATTTT
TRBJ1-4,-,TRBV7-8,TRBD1,CASSFRGQFNEKLFF,TGTGCCAGCAGCTTTAGGGGGCAGTTTAATGAAAAACTGTTTTTT
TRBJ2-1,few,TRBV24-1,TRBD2,CATSKPGLNNEQFF,TGTGCCACCAGTAAACCGGGACTAAACAATGAGCAGTTCTTC
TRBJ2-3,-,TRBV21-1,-,CASSTRLAGLDTQYF,TGTGCCAGCAGCACCCGACTAGCGGGGTTAGATACGCAGTATTTT